This entry concerns a single T cell receptor beta chain. Trimming took 10 bases from V and 1 from J; bases not matched to a gene: 14. The CDR3 covers 15 residues. Germline V CDR1 and CDR2: SGHRS, YFSETQ. Authors' processing steps: Reference gene primer amplification in the assay estimated nucleated cell counts. Here immunoSEQ multiplex PCR was the method, and the copy in TCRdb shows in-frame clones only, minus some. V and J calls and clone size are copied from that table; D and trimming were computed from the DNA. The sample yields over 55,000 clones, 84% seen once. The data are from a study of blood T cell repertoires in COVID-19. Overall study: Sites across the United States, Italy and Spain contributed samples from acute and convalescent COVID-19. The cDNA or gDNA used as material had been derived from T cells, B-cell-depleted T cells, or PBMCs.

The sequence was collected from a man in his fifties with active COVID-19. The chain combines TRBV5-1 with TRBJ2-7; 7 bases are shared with TRBD2. Sequenced sample: peripheral blood. The CDR3 reads CASAPRSGGSYEQYF. The CDR3 nucleotides read TGCGCCTCAGCCCCGAGGTCGGGGGGATCCTACGAGCAGTACTTC.